The 6 T cell receptor beta chains presented below share a single source sample, sequenced in a study of cytomegalovirus exposure and HLA in healthy donors. With 60 Vbeta and 13 Jbeta primers, the PCR was carried out. Clones were read by immunoSEQ multiplex PCR, and TCRdb kept only the in-frame ones, dropping some. The sample records some 150,000 clones, around 9.7% being singletons. The sample comprised PBMCs. These receptors were taken from a man over 45 in good health and CMV-seronegative.

V usage is TRBV11-2 and J usage is TRBJ2-3, with TRBD2 matching over 13 bases. With V trimmed by 5 bases and J by 4 bases, 3 bases remained unmatched. From germline, CDR1 is SGHAT and CDR2 FQNNGV. This CDR3 comprises 15 residues. In DNA form, the CDR3 reads TGTGCCAGCAGCGTGGGACTAGCGGGGTCAGATACGCAGTATTTT. Translation: CASSVGLAGSDTQYF.

This chain uses TRBV6-1 with TRBJ1-5; tentative D call: TRBD1 (5 bases). Trimming took 4 bases from V and 5 from J, leaving 9 bases between them. There are 13 residues in the CDR3. Germline V lookup: CDR1 MNHNS, CDR2 SASEGT. The DNA for the CDR3 is TGTGCCAGCAGTGCACGGGGGGATCAGCCCCAGCATTTT. Translated: CASSARGDQPQHF.

This clone was counted only a few times. The chain is built from TRBV9 and TRBJ1-5, with 8 bases identical to TRBD1. The CDR3 spans 15 residues. V dropped 4 bases and J dropped 6; count of bases not matched to a gene: 9. Per germline, CDR1 SGDLS and CDR2 YYNGEE. The CDR3 bases are TGTGCCAGCAGCTCTGGACAGGGTGGTAGTCAGCCCCAGCATTTT. Its protein product is CASSSGQGGSQPQHF.

The gene calls are TRBV10-3 and TRBJ2-7; D remains ambiguous. The CDR3 extends over 11 amino acids. In germline, CDR1 is ENHRY, CDR2 SYGVKD. V was trimmed by 1 base and J by 5 bases, leaving 3 bases between them. CDR3: CAISEFDEQYF. In DNA form, the CDR3 reads TGTGCCATCAGTGAGTTCGACGAGCAGTACTTC.

The chain couples TRBV6-1 to TRBJ1-2, with D possibly TRBD1 on 6 matching bases. Trimming shortened V by 7 bases and J by 2 bases, and 17 bases separated the two germline ends. The CDR3 is 15 amino acids. Germline-derived CDR1 and CDR2 are MNHNS and SASEGT. CDR3 DNA: TGTGCCAGCAACGACCCGGGACAAGTGAACTATGGCTACACCTTC. This translates into CASNDPGQVNYGYTF.

The table lists this clone with a few counts. This sequence joins TRBV19 and TRBJ2-7; D is perhaps TRBD1 (6 bases). This CDR3 is built from 14 residues. From germline, CDR1 is LNHDA and CDR2 SQIVND (reference sequence). V was clipped by 6 bases and J by 5 bases, with 17 bases between them. The CDR3 DNA is TGTGCCAGTAGCTACAGGGTCAAGGGCGACGAGCAGTACTTC. Translation gives CASSYRVKGDEQYF.